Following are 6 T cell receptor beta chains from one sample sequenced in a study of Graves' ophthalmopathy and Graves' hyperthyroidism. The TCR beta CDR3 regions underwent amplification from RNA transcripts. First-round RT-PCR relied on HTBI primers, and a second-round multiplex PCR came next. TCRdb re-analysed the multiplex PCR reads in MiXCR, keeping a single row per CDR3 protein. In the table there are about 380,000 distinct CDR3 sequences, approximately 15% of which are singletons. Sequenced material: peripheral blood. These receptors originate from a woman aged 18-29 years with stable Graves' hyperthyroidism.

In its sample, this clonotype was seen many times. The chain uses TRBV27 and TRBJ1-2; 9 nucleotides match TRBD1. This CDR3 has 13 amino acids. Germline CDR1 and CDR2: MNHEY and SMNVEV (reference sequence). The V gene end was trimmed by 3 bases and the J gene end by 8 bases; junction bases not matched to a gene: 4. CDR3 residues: CASSFGTGSGYTF. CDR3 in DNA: TGTGCCAGCAGTTTTGGGACAGGGTCCGGCTACACCTTC.

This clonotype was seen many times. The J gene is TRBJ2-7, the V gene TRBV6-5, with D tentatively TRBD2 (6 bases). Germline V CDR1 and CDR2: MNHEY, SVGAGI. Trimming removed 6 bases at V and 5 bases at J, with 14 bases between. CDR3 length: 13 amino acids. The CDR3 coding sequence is TGTGCCAGCAGAAGGGACTTGATCAACGAGCAGTACTTC. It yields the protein CASRRDLINEQYF.

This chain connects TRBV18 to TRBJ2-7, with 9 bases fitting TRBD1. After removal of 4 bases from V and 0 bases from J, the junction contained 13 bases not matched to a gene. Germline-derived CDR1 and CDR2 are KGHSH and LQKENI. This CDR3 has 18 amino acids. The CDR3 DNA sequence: TGTGCCAGCTCACGCGGACAGGGGAGAGTTTGGGGCTCCTACGAGCAGTACTTC. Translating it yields CASSRGQGRVWGSYEQYF. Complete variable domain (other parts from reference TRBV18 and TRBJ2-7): NAGVMQNPRHLVRRRGQEARLRCSPMKGHSHVYWYRQLPEEGLKFMVYLQKENIIDESGMPKERFSAEFPKEGPSILRIQQVVRGDSAAYFCASSRGQGRVWGSYEQYFGPGTRLTVT.

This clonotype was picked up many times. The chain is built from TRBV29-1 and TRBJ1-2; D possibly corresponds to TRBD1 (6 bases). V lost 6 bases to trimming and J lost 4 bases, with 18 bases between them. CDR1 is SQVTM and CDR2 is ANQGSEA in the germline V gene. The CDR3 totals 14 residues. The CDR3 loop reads CSVGSGGPSYGYTF. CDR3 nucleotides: TGCAGCGTAGGCTCGGGGGGGCCCAGCTATGGCTACACCTTC.

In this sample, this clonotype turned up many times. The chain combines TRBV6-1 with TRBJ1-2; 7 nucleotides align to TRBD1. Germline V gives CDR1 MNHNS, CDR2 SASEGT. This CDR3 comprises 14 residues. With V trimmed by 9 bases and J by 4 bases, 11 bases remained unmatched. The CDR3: CASREGTVLYGYTF. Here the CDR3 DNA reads TGTGCCAGTAGGGAGGGGACAGTCCTCTATGGCTACACCTTC.

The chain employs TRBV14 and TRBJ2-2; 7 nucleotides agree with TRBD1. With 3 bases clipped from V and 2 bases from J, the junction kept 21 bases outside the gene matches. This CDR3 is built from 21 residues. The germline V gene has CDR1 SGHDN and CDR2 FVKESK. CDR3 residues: CASSHFFGDRFDRTNTGELFF. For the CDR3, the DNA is TGTGCCAGCAGCCATTTTTTTGGGGACAGATTCGACCGAACCAACACCGGGGAGCTGTTTTTT. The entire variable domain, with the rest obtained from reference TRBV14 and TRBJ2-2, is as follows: EAGVTQFPSHSVIEKGQTVTLRCDPISGHDNLYWYRRVMGKEIKFLLHFVKESKQDESGMPNNRFLAERTGGTYSTLKVQPAELEDSGVYFCASSHFFGDRFDRTNTGELFFGEGSRLTVL.